A single sample gave rise to the 3 T cell receptor beta chains below, sequenced in a study of CD8 T cells in ankylosing spondylitis. TCRdb re-called the 5' RACE reads through MiXCR, storing one row per CDR3 protein. The sample yields 150,000 to 200,000 distinct CDR3 sequences, approximately 10% seen once. Sequenced sample: blood, either unsorted or a sorted T cell fraction (not recorded which). The receptors were sampled from a male donor with ankylosing spondylitis or in good health (not recorded which).

This clonotype was counted only a few times. This chain connects TRBV7-9 to TRBJ1-1; D call uncertain. The CDR3 is made up of 14 amino acids. The germline V and J ends were trimmed by 1 base and 0 bases, with 6 bases remaining between them. From germline, CDR1 is SEHNR and CDR2 FQNEAQ (reference sequence). CDR3 DNA sequence: TGTGCCAGCAGCTTAGACGGAATGAACACTGAAGCTTTCTTT. Translation gives CASSLDGMNTEAFF.

The chain links TRBV7-9 to TRBJ2-1, with a possible D match to TRBD1 (6 bases). There are 14 residues in the CDR3. V was trimmed by 1 base and J by 9 bases, leaving 13 bases between them. The V gene's germline CDR1 is SEHNR and CDR2 FQNEAQ (reference sequence). CDR3 sequence: CASSLVLRGTEQFF. The CDR3 nucleotides are TGTGCCAGCAGCTTAGTTTTGAGGGGGACTGAGCAGTTCTTC.

This clonotype was detected many times. J is TRBJ1-5 and V is TRBV12-3 or TRBV12-4; D remains unclear. The CDR3 totals 13 residues. V was trimmed by 6 bases and J by 4 bases, leaving 10 bases between them. The CDR3: CASSQSDNQPQHF. The DNA for the CDR3 is TGTGCCAGCAGCCAATCCGATAATCAGCCCCAGCATTTT.